This passage covers 20 T cell receptor beta chains from one sample sequenced in a study of molecular identifiers for immune sequencing clone quantification. MiXCR, applied by TCRdb to the PCR reads, yields one record per CDR3 protein. In the table there are hundreds of thousands of distinct CDR3 sequences, 25% of which are singletons. The sequenced material came from naive CD8+ T cells from blood, with Jurkat cell RNA spiked in. Described subset: FACS-sorted CD8+CD4-CCR7+CD45RA+ naive T cells. The receptors were sampled from a human donor in good health. Some libraries in this study had Jurkat cell RNA spiked in.

Points on this clonotype: A much larger clone lies a single base off, so this may be a read error. The chain links TRBV11-2 to TRBJ2-3; no clear D. Germline lookup yields CDR1 SGHAT and CDR2 FQNNGV. Trimming removed 8 bases from V and 4 bases from J, with 16 bases in between. The length of the CDR3 is 14 residues. CDR3 sequence reads: CASSPEAAPDTQYF. The DNA for the CDR3 is TGTGCCAGCTCGCCCGAGGCGGCGCCAGATACGCAGTATTTT. Full variable domain (outside the CDR3, taken from reference TRBV11-2 and TRBJ2-3): EAGVAQSPRYKIIEKRQSVAFWCNPISGHATLYWYQQILGQGPKLLIQFQNNGVVDDSQLPKDRFSAERLKGVDSTLKIQPAKLEDSAVYLCASSPEAAPDTQYFGPGTRLTVL.

This clonotype was observed at least ten times. This rearrangement joins TRBV27 to TRBJ2-7, with 7 positions matching TRBD2. The junction had 3 bases not matched to a gene; V was cut back by 4 bases and J by 3 bases. Looked up from germline, CDR1 is MNHEY and CDR2 is SMNVEV (reference sequence). The CDR3 runs to 13 residues. Written as DNA, the CDR3 is TGTGCCAGCAGTTGGACTAGAAGCTACGAGCAGTACTTC. It encodes CASSWTRSYEQYF.

A remark on this clonotype: One base away lies a much larger clone, so this may be a sequencing read error. This chain links TRBV7-6 with TRBJ2-1; 10 positions match TRBD2. The CDR3 sequence is 18 residues long. Trimming removed 2 bases from V and 2 bases from J; junction bases left unmatched: 9. Germline values: CDR1 SGHVS, CDR2 FNYEAQ. The CDR3 DNA sequence: TGTGCCAGCAGCTTAAGCGACGGGACTAGCGTAACCTACAATGAGCAGTTCTTC. It translates to CASSLSDGTSVTYNEQFF.

This clonotype has ten or more counts. This rearrangement joins TRBV2 to TRBJ1-2; TRBD1 matches at 8 bases. Germline assignment: CDR1 SNHLY and CDR2 FYNNEI. V shed 10 bases, J shed 2 bases, and the junction held 12 bases outside the gene matches. This CDR3 contains 15 residues. The CDR3 spells CATLRSDRVNYGYTF. CDR3 in DNA: TGTGCCACCCTGAGATCGGACAGGGTGAACTATGGCTACACCTTC.

This clonotype was detected a few times. The genes are TRBV5-4 and TRBJ1-3; no clear D. The ends were cut back, 0 bases at V and 0 bases at J, with 7 bases in the middle. CDR3 length: 15 residues. Germline lookup yields CDR1 SGHNT and CDR2 YYREEE (reference sequence). The CDR3 DNA reads TGTGCCAGCAGCTTGGGACGGGGCTCTGGAAACACCATATATTTT. As protein: CASSLGRGSGNTIYF.

Comments on this clonotype: A much larger clonotype is one base distant, so this may be a read error. The V gene is TRBV11-2, the J gene TRBJ1-5; D gene unclear. Germline V gives CDR1 SGHAT, CDR2 FQNNGV. V was trimmed by 0 bases and J by 1 base, leaving 10 bases between them. The CDR3 is 16 residues long. The CDR3 nucleotides read TGTGCCAGCAGCTTAGACGGCAGCTCCAGCAATCAGCCCCAGCATTTT. Translation gives CASSLDGSSSNQPQHF.

This clonotype was counted ten times or more. This chain connects TRBV7-8 to TRBJ2-6; D is ambiguous. This CDR3 is built from 14 residues. Trimming removed 5 bases from V and 1 base from J, with 6 bases in between. The V gene's germline CDR1 is SGHVS and CDR2 FQNEAQ. The CDR3, as DNA: TGTGCCAGCAGCACAGCGTCTGGGGCCAACGTCCTGACTTTC. It specifies CASSTASGANVLTF.

This clonotype was observed many times. The chain combines TRBV7-6 with TRBJ2-7; 7 nucleotides align to TRBD1. The CDR3 runs to 15 residues. The trim removed 5 bases at V and 2 bases at J, leaving 9 bases unmatched. Germline CDR1 is SGHVS and CDR2 is FNYEAQ. CDR3 in DNA: TGTGCCAGCAGCCCAACGACAGGGTTTGCCTACGAGCAGTACTTC. Residues: CASSPTTGFAYEQYF.

As DNA, the CDR3 is TGTGCCAGCAGCCCCGTCGAGAGCTCAAACACTGAAGCTTTCTTT. This gives the protein CASSPVESSNTEAFF. V usage is TRBV5-4 and J usage is TRBJ1-1, with unresolved D. The CDR3 has 15 residues. V was clipped by 4 bases and J by 2 bases, with 15 bases between them. The germline CDR1 and CDR2 sequences are SGHNT and YYREEE (reference sequence).

There are a few counts of this clonotype. The chain recombines TRBV19 with TRBJ2-1; tentative D call: TRBD2 (5 bases). With 1 base removed from V and 3 bases from J, the gap between germline ends came to 19 bases. The germline V gene encodes CDR1 LNHDA and CDR2 SQIVND (reference sequence). The CDR3 totals 18 residues. CDR3 sequence (DNA): TGTGCCAGTAGTATAGGCTCCGGCGGGCCTGCTTACTACAATGAGCAGTTCTTC. It translates to CASSIGSGGPAYYNEQFF.

This clonotype was seen more than once but under ten times. The chain employs TRBV24-1 and TRBJ2-1, with 7 bases that match TRBD1. Germline trimming cut 5 bases from V and 9 bases from J; bases unmatched to any gene: 6. CDR3 length equals 13 residues. Germline values: CDR1 KGHDR, CDR2 SFDVKD. The CDR3 DNA is TGTGCCACCAGTGCCCTGGGACAGCCTGAGCAGTTCTTC. It specifies CATSALGQPEQFF.

The sample holds many counts of this clonotype. V and J are TRBV30 and TRBJ1-1; TRBD1 might be the D (5 bases). This CDR3 comprises 11 residues. Germline V gene sequence: CDR1 GTSNPN, CDR2 SVGIG (reference sequence). V was pared by 4 bases and J by 5 bases, with 8 bases between. CDR3 coding DNA: TGTGCCTGGAACGGGGGGACTGAAGCTTTCTTT. Translating gives CAWNGGTEAFF.

The V gene is TRBV11-2, the J gene TRBJ2-7; 12 bases fit TRBD2. V trimming: 5 bases; J trimming: 3 bases; junction bases outside the gene matches: 5. Germline CDR1 SGHAT, CDR2 FQNNGV. The CDR3 contains 15 residues. CDR3 sequence (DNA): TGTGCCAGCAGCGGAACTAGCGGGAGGCTCTACGAGCAGTACTTC. It codes for CASSGTSGRLYEQYF.

Ten or more counts support this clonotype. This chain uses TRBV30 with TRBJ2-5, with a weak D call TRBD1 (6 bases). V gave up 0 bases and J gave up 5 bases, with 13 bases separating them. CDR3 length: 14 residues. Germline loops: CDR1 GTSNPN, CDR2 SVGIG (reference sequence). CDR3 DNA: TGTGCCTGGAGTGTAACAGGGCGTCACGAGACCCAGTACTTC. Protein product: CAWSVTGRHETQYF.

This sequence joins TRBV7-6 and TRBJ2-2, with 8 bases identical to TRBD1. From germline, CDR1 is SGHVS and CDR2 FNYEAQ. V dropped 5 bases and J dropped 0; count of bases not matched to a gene: 11. The CDR3 totals 18 residues. The CDR3 nucleotides read TGTGCCAGCAGCCCTCCGGACAGGGCTACCCCGAACACCGGGGAGCTGTTTTTT. Its translation: CASSPPDRATPNTGELFF.

The count of this clonotype is one. A much bigger clone sits one base away, suggesting this may be a read error. The rearrangement links TRBV18 to TRBJ1-1, with D perhaps matching TRBD1 (5 bases). Germline CDR1 reads KGHSH; CDR2 reads LQKENI. CDR3 length: 19 residues. The CDR3 DNA reads TGTGCCAGCTCACCACTGGCTTATCTTCCGGGTCTCGTGGACACTGCAGCTTTCTTT. Residues: CASSPLAYLPGLVDTAAFF.

A word on this clonotype: Given a much more abundant clone one base away, this may be a read error. The rearrangement joins TRBV6-5 to TRBJ2-3; D call uncertain. The germline V gene has CDR1 MNHEY and CDR2 SVGAGI. This CDR3 has 13 residues. CDR3 sequence (DNA): TGTGCCAGCAGCGCAGATGACACAGATACGCGGTATTTT. Encoded protein: CASSADDTDTRYF.

The chain couples TRBV9 to TRBJ2-2; 10 bases line up with TRBD1. V lost 0 bases and J lost 6; bases outside the gene matches: 8. The CDR3 is 17 amino acids. Germline CDR1 SGDLS, CDR2 YYNGEE. The CDR3 spells CASSVDRTGGRPGELFF. In nucleotides, the CDR3 is TGTGCCAGCAGCGTAGATCGGACAGGGGGGCGCCCCGGGGAGCTGTTTTTT. The full variable domain, with the rest looked up from reference TRBV9 and TRBJ2-2, is DSGVTQTPKHLITATGQRVTLRCSPRSGDLSVYWYQQSLDQGLQFLIQYYNGEERAKGNILERFSAQQFPDLHSELNLSSLELGDSALYFCASSVDRTGGRPGELFFGEGSRLTVL.

Many counts were recorded for this clonotype. V and J are TRBV7-2 and TRBJ1-5; D gene unclear. V was trimmed by 4 bases and J by 7 bases, leaving 11 bases between them. The CDR3 is made up of 13 amino acids. Germline CDR1 SGHTA, CDR2 FQGNSA. The DNA of the CDR3 is TGTGCCAGCAGCTCCGACTTGGACCAGCCCCAGCATTTT. It yields the protein CASSSDLDQPQHF.

CDR3 in amino acids: CASGRGGDTEAFF. The CDR3 nucleotides are TGCGCCAGCGGGAGGGGGGGCGACACTGAAGCTTTCTTT. The gene calls are TRBV10-2 and TRBJ1-1, with D perhaps TRBD1 (6 bases). The V gene's germline CDR1 is WSHSY and CDR2 SAAADI. The CDR3 is made up of 13 amino acids. Trimming took 8 bases from V and 3 from J, leaving 13 bases between them.